Shown below are 21 T cell receptor beta chains from a single sample sequenced in a study of blood T cell repertoires in COVID-19. Sequencing used immunoSEQ multiplex PCR; TCRdb keeps in-frame clones, though not all of them. The sample has 250,000 to 350,000 clones, about 85% seen once; the top ten hold about 3%. The sequencing sample was made of PBMCs or T cells enriched from blood (not recorded which). Every receptor here comes from a woman aged 50 to 60 who had recovered from COVID-19.

This clone occurred once. The V and J genes are TRBV27 and TRBJ2-7; D ambiguous. Germline values: CDR1 MNHEY, CDR2 SMNVEV (reference sequence). Deletions cut 2 bases from V and 5 bases from J, with 10 bases between. The CDR3 extends over 13 amino acids. The CDR3 DNA sequence: TGTGCCAGCAGTTTAGGCGTCCGGGACGAGCAGTACTTC. Translating it yields CASSLGVRDEQYF.

This clone was picked up a small number of times. CDR3 bases: TGTGCCAGCAGCCCCGGGATTCTGAGGACTGAAGCTTTCTTT. The encoded protein is CASSPGILRTEAFF. The chain links TRBV7-9 to TRBJ1-1; D not certain. Trimming shortened V by 5 bases and J by 5 bases, and 15 bases separated the two germline ends. The length of the CDR3 is 14 residues. In germline, CDR1 is SEHNR, CDR2 FQNEAQ (reference sequence).

This sequence joins TRBV7-2 and TRBJ1-2; 7 bases are a match to TRBD1. The CDR3 consists of 16 residues. The junction had 8 bases not matched to a gene; V was cut back by 4 bases and J by 0 bases. Looked up from germline, CDR1 is SGHTA and CDR2 is FQGNSA. Here the CDR3 reads CASSSSEGATNYGYTF. The CDR3 DNA reads TGTGCCAGCAGCTCCTCTGAGGGGGCGACTAACTATGGCTACACCTTC.

The gene calls are TRBV28 and TRBJ2-3; 8 positions match TRBD2. V gave up 7 bases and J gave up 2 bases; unmatched junction bases: 8. CDR3 length: 15 amino acids. Germline-derived CDR1 and CDR2 are MDHEN and SYDVKM. The CDR3 region is CASNLRREDTDTQYF. In DNA form, the CDR3 reads TGTGCCAGCAACTTACGGCGGGAGGACACAGATACGCAGTATTTT.

The CDR3 DNA follows: TGTGCCAGTAAGGAGACGCCTAGCGGGAGGGCGGAGCAGTTCTTC. This codes for CASKETPSGRAEQFF. The V gene is TRBV19, the J gene TRBJ2-1; 12 bases line up with TRBD2. CDR3 length equals 15 residues. V lost 7 bases, J lost 10 bases, and 11 bases stayed unmatched. The germline V gene encodes CDR1 LNHDA and CDR2 SQIVND (reference sequence). Full variable domain (remainder filled in from reference TRBV19 and TRBJ2-1): DGGITQSPKYLFRKEGQNVTLSCEQNLNHDAMYWYRQDPGQGLRLIYYSQIVNDFQKGDIAEGYSVSREKKESFPLTVTSAQKNPTAFYLCASKETPSGRAEQFFGPGTRLTVL.

The rearrangement joins TRBV28 to TRBJ1-6, with 8 nucleotides matching TRBD1. Unmatched junction bases numbered 6, after V lost 7 bases and J lost 10 bases. The CDR3 contains 13 residues. Germline CDR1 is MDHEN and CDR2 is SYDVKM. CDR3: CASKRTGYSPLHF. For the CDR3, the DNA is TGTGCCAGCAAACGGACAGGGTACTCACCCCTCCACTTT.

The chain carries TRBV5-6 and TRBJ1-6, with D possibly matching TRBD1 (5 bases). Germline V gene lookup returns CDR1 SGHDT and CDR2 YYEEEE. This CDR3 has 16 residues. Trimming cost V 4 bases and J 9 bases, with 20 bases left between them. The CDR3 loop reads CASSPRGGDGSSPLHF. The CDR3 coding sequence is TGTGCCAGCAGCCCCCGGGGCGGGGACGGATCTTCACCCCTCCACTTT.

The rearrangement uses TRBV10-2 and TRBJ1-1, with TRBD1 identical over 9 bases. Germline CDR1 and CDR2: WSHSY and SAAADI. This CDR3 is 15 amino acids long. V lost 6 bases, J lost 3 bases, and 8 bases stayed unmatched. This chain's CDR3 is CASRGTGRIYTEAFF. DNA of the CDR3: TGCGCCAGCAGGGGGACAGGGAGGATCTACACTGAAGCTTTCTTT.

J is TRBJ1-4 and V is TRBV11-2, with TRBD1 as a possible D gene (5 bases). The CDR3 covers 15 residues. V was cut by 1 base and J by 7 bases, with 13 bases left in between. The germline CDR1 and CDR2 sequences are SGHAT and FQNNGV. CDR3 sequence: CASSLVGGTGEKLFF. For the CDR3, the DNA is TGTGCCAGCAGCTTAGTGGGGGGTACGGGTGAAAAACTGTTTTTT.

Concerning this clone itself: Other DNA sequences within the sample encode an identical CDR3. This chain uses TRBV7-2 with TRBJ2-1, with TRBD2 identical over 10 bases. Looked up from germline, CDR1 is SGHTA and CDR2 is FQGNSA. This CDR3 is 16 amino acids long. V lost 5 bases and J lost 0; bases outside the gene matches: 4. The CDR3 DNA follows: TGTGCCAGCAGCAGGAGGACTAGCGGCTCCTACAATGAGCAGTTCTTC. The encoded protein is CASSRRTSGSYNEQFF. The variable domain in full, with the rest retrieved from reference TRBV7-2 and TRBJ2-1, is GAGVSQSPSNKVTEKGKDVELRCDPISGHTALYWYRQSLGQGLEFLIYFQGNSAPDKSGLPSDRFSAERTGGSVSTLTIQRTQQEDSAVYLCASSRRTSGSYNEQFFGPGTRLTVL.

V is TRBV28 and J is TRBJ1-5, with D unresolved. CDR3 size: 12 residues. The V gene lost 7 bases and the J gene lost 7 bases, with 11 bases spanning the gap. Per the germline V gene, CDR1 is MDHEN and CDR2 is SYDVKM. CDR3 in DNA: TGTGCCAGCAACCCCCCAGGACAGCCCCAGCATTTT. It specifies CASNPPGQPQHF.

The chain links TRBV7-9 to TRBJ2-7, with 10 bases matching TRBD1. The germline gives CDR1 SEHNR, CDR2 FQNEAQ (reference sequence). This CDR3 has 14 residues. Trimming cost V 5 bases and J 3 bases; bases outside gene matches: 4. CDR3 in amino acids: CASSPGQGRYEQYF. In DNA form, the CDR3 reads TGTGCCAGCAGCCCGGGACAGGGGCGCTACGAGCAGTACTTC.

This clone appeared many times. The gene calls are TRBV5-6 and TRBJ1-1, with D possibly matching TRBD1 (5 bases). Per the germline V gene, CDR1 is SGHDT and CDR2 is YYEEEE. V was clipped by 0 bases and J by 4 bases, with 10 bases between them. There are 14 residues in the CDR3. The CDR3 coding sequence is TGTGCCAGCAGCTTGGATTGGGGGGGCACTGAAGCTTTCTTT. Protein: CASSLDWGGTEAFF.

The chain is built from TRBV3-1 (or the pseudogene TRBV3-2) and TRBJ2-1; D might be TRBD2 (6 bases). With 4 bases removed from V and 0 bases from J, the gap between germline ends came to 22 bases. This CDR3 spans 19 amino acids. The germline CDR1 and CDR2 sequences are LGHDT and YNNKEL (reference sequence). CDR3 loop: CASSRSYTTGTSSYNEQFF. DNA for the CDR3: TGTGCCAGCAGCCGATCATATACTACCGGGACTTCCTCCTACAATGAGCAGTTCTTC.

The rearrangement uses TRBV11-2 and TRBJ2-1; 9 bases map to TRBD2. The germline V gene encodes CDR1 SGHAT and CDR2 FQNNGV. V trimming: 7 bases; J trimming: 7 bases; junction bases outside the gene matches: 14. This CDR3 region has 16 residues. The CDR3 sequence: CASNLYRAGGENEQFF. The CDR3 bases are TGTGCCAGCAACCTATACCGAGCGGGAGGAGAGAATGAGCAGTTCTTC.

V and J are TRBV5-4 and TRBJ2-5; 7 bases match TRBD1. The CDR3 sequence is 14 residues long. V lost 4 bases and J lost 2; bases outside the gene matches: 5. Germline V CDR1 and CDR2: SGHNT, YYREEE (reference sequence). CDR3 loop: CASSPTRGQETQYF. The DNA for the CDR3 is TGTGCCAGCAGCCCAACCAGGGGGCAAGAGACCCAGTACTTC.

The chain's CDR3 is CASSIRLAGDWDEQFF. In DNA form, the CDR3 reads TGTGCCAGCAGTATCCGGCTAGCGGGAGATTGGGATGAGCAGTTCTTC. The chain employs TRBV6-2 or TRBV6-3 and TRBJ2-1, with 10 positions matching TRBD2. The germline CDR1 and CDR2 sequences are MNHEY and SVGEGT. The length of the CDR3 is 16 residues. Unmatched junction bases numbered 12, after V lost 5 bases and J lost 8 bases.

The CDR3 DNA reads TGCGCCAGCAGCCAGGATCCGGGACAGAACTACGAGCAGTACTTC. It translates to CASSQDPGQNYEQYF. This chain uses TRBV4-1 with TRBJ2-7, with TRBD1 matching 7 bases. The CDR3 contains 15 residues. The V segment lost 3 bases and the J segment 3 bases; nucleotides outside the gene matches: 8. Looked up from germline, CDR1 is MGHRA and CDR2 is YSYEKL.

The chain links TRBV29-1 to TRBJ1-5, with a weak D call TRBD1 (5 bases). Germline CDR1 and CDR2: SQVTM and ANQGSEA. Trimming cost V 6 bases and J 2 bases, with 14 bases left between them. The CDR3 length is 14 residues. The CDR3: CSVTGGSGNQPQHF. CDR3 DNA sequence: TGCAGCGTGACGGGGGGGAGCGGCAATCAGCCCCAGCATTTT.

This chain joins TRBV7-9 and TRBJ2-1; D might be TRBD2 (5 bases). This CDR3 has 13 residues. Deletions cut 1 base from V and 9 bases from J, with 10 bases between. Germline V gene lookup returns CDR1 SEHNR and CDR2 FQNEAQ (reference sequence). The CDR3 protein is CASSLGTSGEQFF. CDR3 nucleotide sequence: TGTGCCAGCAGCTTAGGGACTTCGGGTGAGCAGTTCTTC.

The rearrangement joins TRBV28 to TRBJ1-4, with D tentatively TRBD1 (5 bases). The germline V and J ends were trimmed by 8 bases and 6 bases, with 16 bases remaining between them. The CDR3 length is 14 residues. Per germline, CDR1 MDHEN and CDR2 SYDVKM. CDR3 coding DNA: TGTGCCAGCTACCCGGGGGGAATTCATGAAAAACTGTTTTTT. It yields the protein CASYPGGIHEKLFF.